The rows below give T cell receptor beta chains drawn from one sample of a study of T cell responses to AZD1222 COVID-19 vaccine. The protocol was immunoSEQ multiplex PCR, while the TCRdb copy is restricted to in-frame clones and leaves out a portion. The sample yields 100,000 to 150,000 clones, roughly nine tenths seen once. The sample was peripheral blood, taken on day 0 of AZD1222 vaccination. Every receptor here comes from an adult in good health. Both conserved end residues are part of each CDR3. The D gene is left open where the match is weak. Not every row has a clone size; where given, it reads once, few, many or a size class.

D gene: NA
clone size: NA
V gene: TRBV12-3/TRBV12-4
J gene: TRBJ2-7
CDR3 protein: CASSTLGEQYF
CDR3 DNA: TGTGCCAGCAGTACCTTGGGGGAGCAGTACTTC

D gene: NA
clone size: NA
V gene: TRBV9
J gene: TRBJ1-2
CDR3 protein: CASSVGPGASYGYTF
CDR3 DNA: TGTGCCAGCAGCGTAGGTCCAGGGGCTTCCTATGGCTACACCTTC

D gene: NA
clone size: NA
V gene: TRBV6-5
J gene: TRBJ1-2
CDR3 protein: CASSYAVRVGYGYTF
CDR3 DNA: TGTGCCAGCAGTTACGCCGTCAGGGTGGGGTATGGCTACACCTTC

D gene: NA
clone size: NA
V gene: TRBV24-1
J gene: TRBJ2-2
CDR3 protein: CATSDPGTTGELFF
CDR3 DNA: TGTGCCACCAGTGACCCCGGTACGACCGGGGAGCTGTTTTTT

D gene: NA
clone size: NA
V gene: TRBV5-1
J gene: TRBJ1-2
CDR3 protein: CASSLGPGGYTF
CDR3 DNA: TGCGCCAGCAGCTTGGGACCCGGGGGCTACACCTTC

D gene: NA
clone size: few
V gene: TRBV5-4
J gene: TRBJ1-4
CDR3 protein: CASSLKGGGEKLFF
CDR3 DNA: TGTGCCAGCAGCTTAAAAGGGGGGGGTGAGAAACTGTTTTTT

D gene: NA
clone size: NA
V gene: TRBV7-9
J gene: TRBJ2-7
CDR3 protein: CASSFQETPYEQYF
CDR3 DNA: TGTGCCAGCAGCTTTCAGGAAACCCCATACGAGCAGTACTTC

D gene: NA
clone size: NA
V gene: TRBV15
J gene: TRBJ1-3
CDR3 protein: CATGPFSGNTIYF
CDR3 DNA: TGTGCCACCGGCCCGTTCTCTGGAAACACCATATATTTT

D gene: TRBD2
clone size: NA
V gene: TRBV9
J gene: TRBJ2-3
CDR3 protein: CASSDWTSGENTDTQYF
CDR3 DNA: TGTGCCAGCAGCGACTGGACTAGCGGGGAGAACACAGATACGCAGTATTTT

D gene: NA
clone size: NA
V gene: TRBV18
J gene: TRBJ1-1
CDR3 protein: CASSPPVNTEAFF
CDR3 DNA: TGTGCCAGCTCACCACCCGTGAACACTGAAGCTTTCTTT

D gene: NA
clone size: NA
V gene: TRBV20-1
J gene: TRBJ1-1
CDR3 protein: CSAREDTEAFF
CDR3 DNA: TGCAGTGCTAGAGAGGACACTGAAGCTTTCTTT

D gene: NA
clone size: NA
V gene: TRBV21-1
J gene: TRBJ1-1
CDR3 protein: CASSKFLQGQNTEAFF
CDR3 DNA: TGTGCCAGCAGCAAGTTTTTACAGGGCCAGAACACTGAAGCTTTCTTT

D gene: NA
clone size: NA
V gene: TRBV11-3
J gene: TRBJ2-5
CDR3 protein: CASSIRGDGETQYF
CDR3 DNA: TGTGCCAGCAGTATCAGGGGTGATGGAGAGACCCAGTACTTC

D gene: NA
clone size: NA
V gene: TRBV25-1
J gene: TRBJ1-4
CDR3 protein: CASSPTTGREKLFF
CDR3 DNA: TGTGCCAGCAGCCCGACTACCGGAAGGGAAAAACTGTTTTTT

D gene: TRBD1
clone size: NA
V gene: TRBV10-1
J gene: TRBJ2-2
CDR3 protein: CASRTGFTGELFF
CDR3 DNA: TGCGCCAGCAGGACAGGGTTTACCGGGGAGCTGTTTTTT

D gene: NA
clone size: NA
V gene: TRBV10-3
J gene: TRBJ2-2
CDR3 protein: CAISVYEKTGELFF
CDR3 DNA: TGTGCCATCAGCGTATACGAGAAGACCGGGGAGCTGTTTTTT

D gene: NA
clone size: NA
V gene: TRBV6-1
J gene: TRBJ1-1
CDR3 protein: CASSHEGGAFF
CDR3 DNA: TGTGCCAGCAGCCACGAGGGGGGGGCTTTCTTT

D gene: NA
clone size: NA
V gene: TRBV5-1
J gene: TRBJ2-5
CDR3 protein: CASSLAPGGETQYF
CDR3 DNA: TGCGCCAGCAGCTTGGCCCCAGGTGGGGAGACCCAGTACTTC

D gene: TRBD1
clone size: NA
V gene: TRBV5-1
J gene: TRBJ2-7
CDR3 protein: CASSLAVGRGLGEQYF
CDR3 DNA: TGCGCCAGCAGCTTGGCCGTGGGCAGGGGGCTGGGGGAGCAGTACTTC

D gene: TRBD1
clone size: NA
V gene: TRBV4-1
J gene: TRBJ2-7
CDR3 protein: CASSQASGGYEQYF
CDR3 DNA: TGCGCCAGCAGCCAAGCGTCAGGGGGTTACGAGCAGTACTTC

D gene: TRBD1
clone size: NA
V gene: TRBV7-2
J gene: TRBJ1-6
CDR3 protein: CASSLSGTGNSPLHF
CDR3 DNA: TGTGCCAGCAGCTTAAGTGGGACAGGAAATTCACCCCTCCACTTT

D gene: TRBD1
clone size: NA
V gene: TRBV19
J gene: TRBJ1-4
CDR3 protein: CATIGTGESFEKLFF
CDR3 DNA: TGTGCCACTATCGGGACAGGGGAATCCTTTGAAAAACTGTTTTTT

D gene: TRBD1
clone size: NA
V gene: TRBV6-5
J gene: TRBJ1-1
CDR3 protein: CASSYGTGGSTEAFF
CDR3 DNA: TGTGCCAGCAGTTACGGGACAGGGGGCAGCACTGAAGCTTTCTTT

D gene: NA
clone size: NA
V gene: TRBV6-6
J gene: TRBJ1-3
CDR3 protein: CASNPGSAGNTIYF
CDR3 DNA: TGTGCCAGCAACCCTGGGTCGGCTGGAAACACCATATATTTT

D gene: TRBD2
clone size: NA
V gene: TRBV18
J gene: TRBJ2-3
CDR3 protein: CASSPRGGRGTDTQYF
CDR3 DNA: TGTGCCAGCTCACCACGCGGGGGGCGCGGCACAGATACGCAGTATTTT

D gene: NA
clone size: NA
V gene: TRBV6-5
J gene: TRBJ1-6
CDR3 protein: CASSTGLGNSPLHF
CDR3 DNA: TGTGCCAGCAGCACAGGGCTGGGTAATTCACCCCTCCACTTT

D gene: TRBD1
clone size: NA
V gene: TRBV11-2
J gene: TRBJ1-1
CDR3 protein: CASSQDRGNTEAFF
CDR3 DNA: TGTGCCAGCAGTCAGGACAGGGGCAACACTGAAGCTTTCTTT

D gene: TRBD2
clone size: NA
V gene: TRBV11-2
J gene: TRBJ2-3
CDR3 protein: CASSLTSGGATDTQYF
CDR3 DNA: TGTGCCAGCAGCTTAACTAGCGGGGGGGCCACAGATACGCAGTATTTT

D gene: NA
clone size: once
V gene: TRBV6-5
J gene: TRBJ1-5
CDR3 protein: CASTIENRNQPQHF
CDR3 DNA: TGTGCCAGCACCATAGAAAACCGCAATCAGCCCCAGCATTTT

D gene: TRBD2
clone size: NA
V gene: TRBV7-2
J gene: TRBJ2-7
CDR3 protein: CASSPLAGGRGEQYF
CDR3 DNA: TGTGCCAGCAGCCCGCTAGCGGGGGGGCGGGGAGAGCAGTACTTC

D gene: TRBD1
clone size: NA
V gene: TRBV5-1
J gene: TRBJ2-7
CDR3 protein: CASSYGTAEAYERYF
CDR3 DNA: TGCGCCAGCAGCTACGGGACAGCAGAGGCCTACGAGCGGTACTTC

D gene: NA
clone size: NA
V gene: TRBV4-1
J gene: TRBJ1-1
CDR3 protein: CASSQEGHRNTEAFF
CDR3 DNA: TGCGCCAGCAGCCAAGAGGGCCACAGGAACACTGAAGCTTTCTTT

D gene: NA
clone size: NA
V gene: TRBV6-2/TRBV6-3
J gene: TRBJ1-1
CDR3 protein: CASSYIGRDWRTLNTEAFF
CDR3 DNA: TGTGCCAGCAGTTATATAGGCCGGGACTGGAGGACCTTGAACACTGAAGCTTTCTTT

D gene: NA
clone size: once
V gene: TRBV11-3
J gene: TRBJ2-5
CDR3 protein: CASSLESGETQYF
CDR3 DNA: TGTGCCAGCAGCTTAGAGTCTGGGGAGACCCAGTACTTC

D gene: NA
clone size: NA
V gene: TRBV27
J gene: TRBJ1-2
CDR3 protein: CASSLVPDSGYGYTF
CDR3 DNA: TGTGCCAGCAGTTTAGTCCCGGACAGTGGCTATGGCTACACCTTC

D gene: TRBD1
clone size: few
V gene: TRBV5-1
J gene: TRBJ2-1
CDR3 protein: CASSFSSDREVAEQFF
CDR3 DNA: TGCGCCAGCAGCTTTTCGTCGGACAGGGAGGTCGCTGAGCAGTTCTTC

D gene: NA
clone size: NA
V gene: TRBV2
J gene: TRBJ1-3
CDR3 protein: CASSFSISGLGNTIYF
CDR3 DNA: TGTGCCAGCAGTTTTAGTATATCCGGGTTAGGAAACACCATATATTTT

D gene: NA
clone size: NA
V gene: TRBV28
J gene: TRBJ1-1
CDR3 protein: CASSLHDRIIEAFF
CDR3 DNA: TGTGCCAGCAGTTTACACGACAGGATCATTGAAGCTTTCTTT

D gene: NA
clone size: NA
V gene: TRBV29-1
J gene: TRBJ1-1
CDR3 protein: CSVLDVRDTEAFF
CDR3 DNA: TGCAGCGTGTTGGACGTTAGGGACACTGAAGCTTTCTTT

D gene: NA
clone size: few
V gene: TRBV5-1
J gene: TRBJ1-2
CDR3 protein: CASSSGGGSNGYTF
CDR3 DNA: TGCGCCAGCAGCTCCGGGGGGGGTAGCAATGGCTACACCTTC

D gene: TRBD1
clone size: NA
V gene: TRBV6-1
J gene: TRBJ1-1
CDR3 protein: CASSDQGVFGTEAFF
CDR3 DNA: TGTGCCAGCAGTGATCAGGGGGTTTTCGGGACTGAAGCTTTCTTT

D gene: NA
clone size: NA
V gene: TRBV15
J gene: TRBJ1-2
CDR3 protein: CATSRDEGGADYGYTF
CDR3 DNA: TGTGCCACCAGCAGAGATGAGGGGGGCGCCGACTATGGCTACACCTTC

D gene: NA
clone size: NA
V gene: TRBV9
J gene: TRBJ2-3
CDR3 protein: CASSPRVADTQYF
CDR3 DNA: TGTGCCAGCAGCCCCCGGGTGGCAGATACGCAGTATTTT

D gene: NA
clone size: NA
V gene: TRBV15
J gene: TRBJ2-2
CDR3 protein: CATSRGGEGVGSTELFF
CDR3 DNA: TGTGCCACCAGCAGAGGGGGCGAGGGAGTGGGGAGTACGGAGCTGTTTTTT

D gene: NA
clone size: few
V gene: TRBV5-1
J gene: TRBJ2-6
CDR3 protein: CASSPSWASVSSGANVLTF
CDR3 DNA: TGCGCCAGCAGCCCATCATGGGCGTCCGTAAGCTCTGGGGCCAACGTCCTGACTTTC

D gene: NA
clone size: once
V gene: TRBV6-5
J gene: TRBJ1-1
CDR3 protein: CASSYDTGSGAFF
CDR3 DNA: TGTGCCAGCAGTTACGATACAGGGTCGGGAGCTTTCTTT

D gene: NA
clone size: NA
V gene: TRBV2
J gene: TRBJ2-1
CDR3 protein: CASSELVIYNEQFF
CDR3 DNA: TGTGCCAGCAGTGAATTGGTCATCTACAATGAGCAGTTCTTC

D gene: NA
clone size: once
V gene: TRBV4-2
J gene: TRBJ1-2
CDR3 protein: CASSNGLDYGYTF
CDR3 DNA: TGTGCCAGCAGCAACGGGCTCGACTATGGCTACACCTTC

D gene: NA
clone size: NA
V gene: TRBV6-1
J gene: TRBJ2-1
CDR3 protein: CASSVVGWGAYNEQFF
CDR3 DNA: TGTGCCAGCAGTGTGGTAGGGTGGGGGGCCTACAATGAGCAGTTCTTC

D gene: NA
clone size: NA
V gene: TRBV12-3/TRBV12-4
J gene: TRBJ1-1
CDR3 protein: CASSQVGNTEAFF
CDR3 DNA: TGTGCCAGCAGTCAGGTAGGGAACACTGAAGCTTTCTTT

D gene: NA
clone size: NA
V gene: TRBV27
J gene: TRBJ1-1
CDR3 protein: CASSLSAGNAMNTEAFF
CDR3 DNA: TGTGCCAGCAGTTTATCGGCAGGAAACGCAATGAACACTGAAGCTTTCTTT

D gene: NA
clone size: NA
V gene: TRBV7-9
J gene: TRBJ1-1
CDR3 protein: CASSLEKGMNTEAFF
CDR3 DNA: TGTGCCAGCAGCTTAGAGAAGGGGATGAACACTGAAGCTTTCTTT

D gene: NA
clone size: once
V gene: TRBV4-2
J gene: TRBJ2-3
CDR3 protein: CASSQDTGIPDTQYF
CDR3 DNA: TGTGCCAGCAGCCAAGATACAGGAATCCCAGATACGCAGTATTTT

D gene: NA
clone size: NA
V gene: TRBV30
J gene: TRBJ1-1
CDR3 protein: CAWSVRETAAFF
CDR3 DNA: TGTGCCTGGAGTGTACGAGAAACAGCGGCTTTCTTT

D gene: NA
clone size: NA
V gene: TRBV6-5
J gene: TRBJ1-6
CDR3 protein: CASSSTGSYNSPLHF
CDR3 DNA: TGTGCCAGCAGTTCTACCGGCTCCTATAATTCACCCCTCCACTTT

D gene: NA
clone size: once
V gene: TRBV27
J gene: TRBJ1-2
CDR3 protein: CASSLSVSTGNYGYTF
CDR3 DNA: TGTGCCAGCAGTTTATCCGTGTCGACAGGAAACTATGGCTACACCTTC

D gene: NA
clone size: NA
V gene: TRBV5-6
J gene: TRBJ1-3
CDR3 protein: CASSFGGSVGNTIYF
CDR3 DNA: TGTGCCAGCAGCTTTGGGGGTTCTGTAGGAAACACCATATATTTT

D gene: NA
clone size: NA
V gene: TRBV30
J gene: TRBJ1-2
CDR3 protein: CAWSVGRLGYTF
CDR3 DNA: TGTGCCTGGAGTGTCGGGCGGCTAGGCTACACCTTC

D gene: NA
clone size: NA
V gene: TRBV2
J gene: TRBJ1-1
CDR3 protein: CATCPEVPEAFF
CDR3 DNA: TGTGCCACCTGTCCGGAGGTACCTGAAGCTTTCTTT